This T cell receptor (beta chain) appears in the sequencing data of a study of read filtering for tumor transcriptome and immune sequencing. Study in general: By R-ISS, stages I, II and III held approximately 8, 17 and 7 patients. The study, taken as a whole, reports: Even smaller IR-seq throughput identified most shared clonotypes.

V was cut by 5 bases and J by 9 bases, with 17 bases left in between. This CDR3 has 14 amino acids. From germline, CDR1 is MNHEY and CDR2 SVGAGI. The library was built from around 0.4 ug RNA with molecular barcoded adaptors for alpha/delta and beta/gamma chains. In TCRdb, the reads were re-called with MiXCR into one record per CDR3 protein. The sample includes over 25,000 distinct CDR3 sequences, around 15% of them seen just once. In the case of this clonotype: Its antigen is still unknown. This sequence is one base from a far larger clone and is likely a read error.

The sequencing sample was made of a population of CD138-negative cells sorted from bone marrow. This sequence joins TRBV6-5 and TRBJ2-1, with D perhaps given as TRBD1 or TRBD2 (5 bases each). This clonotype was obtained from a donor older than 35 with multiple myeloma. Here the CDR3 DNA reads TGTGCCAGCAGTGCCGGGACGGATCACAGTGAGCAGTTCTTC. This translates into CASSAGTDHSEQFF.